This T cell receptor beta chain is drawn from a study of early T cells in non-severe SARS-CoV-2 infection. Across the whole study: The study sequenced bulk RNA from unsorted whole blood, with chains unpaired.

This clonotype was counted at least ten times. Its specificity is not known. General study findings and limits: Private and CD4 specificities were missed by VDJdb matching, which favored anti-spike CD8 responses.

The protocol attached unique molecular identifiers to individual cDNA molecules. TCRdb analysed the 5' RACE reads with MiXCR anew, one entry per CDR3 protein. Counted here are fewer than 85,000 distinct CDR3 sequences, 11% occurring once; the ten biggest clones make up 12%. The trim removed 4 bases at V and 2 bases at J, leaving 4 bases unmatched. This CDR3 region has 16 residues. Germline CDR1 SGHTA, CDR2 FQGNSA. The sequenced sample was whole blood, obtained at baseline. This sequence was found in an adult who was a healthcare worker with PCR-confirmed SARS-CoV-2 infection or an uninfected control (not recorded which). V is TRBV7-2 and J is TRBJ2-6; 8 bases align to TRBD1. CDR3 protein: CASSWAGGAGANVLTF. The CDR3 DNA reads TGTGCCAGCAGCTGGGCAGGGGGCGCTGGGGCCAACGTCCTGACTTTC.